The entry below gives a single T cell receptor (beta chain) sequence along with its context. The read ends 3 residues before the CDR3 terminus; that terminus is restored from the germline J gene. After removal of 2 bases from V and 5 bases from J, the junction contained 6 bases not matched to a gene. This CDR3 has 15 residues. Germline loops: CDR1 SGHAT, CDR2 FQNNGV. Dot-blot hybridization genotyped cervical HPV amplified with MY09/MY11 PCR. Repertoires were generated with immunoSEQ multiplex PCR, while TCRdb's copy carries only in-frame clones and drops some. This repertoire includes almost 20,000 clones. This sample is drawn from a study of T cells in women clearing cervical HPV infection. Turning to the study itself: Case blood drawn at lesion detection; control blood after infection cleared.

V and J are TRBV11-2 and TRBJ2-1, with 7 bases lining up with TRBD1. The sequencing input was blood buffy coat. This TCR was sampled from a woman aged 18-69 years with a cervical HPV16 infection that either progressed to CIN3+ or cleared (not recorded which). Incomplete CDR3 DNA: TGTGCCAGCAGCTTACACATCGGGACAGACAATGAG. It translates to CASSLHIGTDNE. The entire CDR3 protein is CASSLHIGTDNEQFF.